This T cell receptor (beta chain) was observed in a study of cytomegalovirus exposure and HLA in healthy donors. Background on the study: The Caucasian-associated ancestry cluster contained 81% of the 398 genotyped donors.

60 Vbeta and 13 Jbeta primers were used in PCR. The table came from immunoSEQ multiplex PCR; TCRdb's copy has only in-frame clones and leaves some out. The table has under 150,000 clones, 65% to 85% seen once. The CDR3 is made up of 11 amino acids. Germline CDR1 reads LNHDA; CDR2 reads SQIVND (reference sequence). With 6 bases removed from V and 8 bases from J, the gap between germline ends came to 7 bases. The chain has TRBV19 and TRBJ1-4; D is ambiguous. The source material was PBMCs. The receptor comes from a woman aged 18-29 years in good health and CMV-seronegative. For the CDR3, the DNA is TGTGCCAGTAGGGGGAGGGAAAAACTGTTTTTT. It specifies CASRGREKLFF.